This section outlines one T cell receptor (beta chain) sequence together with its context. This CDR3 has 14 amino acids. Germline values: CDR1 MDHEN, CDR2 SYDVKM. The germline V and J ends were trimmed by 3 bases and 2 bases, with 8 bases remaining between them. Generated by immunoSEQ multiplex PCR, the TCRdb table keeps only in-frame clones and is missing some. The repertoire holds about 1.5 million clones, with about 96% as singletons. This entry belongs to a study of shared clonotypes between healthy human individuals. Study as a whole: The composition of the donors was a couple of women and a few men aged 18 to 49.

The chain couples TRBV28 to TRBJ1-5; D gene unclear. The TCR originated in a man aged 25 to 45 in good health. Sequences were obtained from naive CD4+ T cells sorted from blood. The subset was: CD45RA+ positively selected. CDR3 nucleotides: TGTGCCAGCAGTTTGGGGTTTGGCAATCAGCCCCAGCATTTT. It codes for CASSLGFGNQPQHF.